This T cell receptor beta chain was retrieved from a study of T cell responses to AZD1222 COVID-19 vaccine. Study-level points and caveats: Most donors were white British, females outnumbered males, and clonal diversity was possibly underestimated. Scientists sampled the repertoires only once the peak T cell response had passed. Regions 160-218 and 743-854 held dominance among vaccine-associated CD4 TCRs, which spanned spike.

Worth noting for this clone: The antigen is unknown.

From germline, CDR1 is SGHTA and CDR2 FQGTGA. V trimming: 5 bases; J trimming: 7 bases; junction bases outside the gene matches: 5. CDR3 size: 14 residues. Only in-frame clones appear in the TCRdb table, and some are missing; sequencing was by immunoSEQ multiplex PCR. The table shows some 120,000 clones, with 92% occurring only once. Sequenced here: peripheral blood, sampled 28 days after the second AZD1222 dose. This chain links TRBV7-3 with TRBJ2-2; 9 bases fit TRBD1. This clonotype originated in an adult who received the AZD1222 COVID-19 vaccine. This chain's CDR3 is CASSPQGAVGELFF. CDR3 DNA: TGTGCCAGCAGCCCACAGGGGGCAGTCGGGGAGCTGTTTTTT.